This T cell receptor beta chain derives from a study of human T cells and chemical hapten exposure. This clonotype appeared many times. Time point reported: pre-sensitization, week 0. As to treatment: therapeutic diphenylcyclopropenone sensitization with weekly scalp DPC. TCRdb fed the RACE reads into MiXCR, producing one record per CDR3 protein. The repertoire has 380,000 or so distinct CDR3 sequences, 5.5% of them found once; the top ten carry approximately 8.2%. Trimming took 2 bases from V and 2 from J, leaving 8 bases between them. The CDR3 covers 13 residues. The germline gives CDR1 SGHNT, CDR2 YYREEE (reference sequence).

V is TRBV5-4 and J is TRBJ2-7; D is unresolved. The sequenced sample was whole blood, obtained in connection with sensitization to the hapten diphenylcyclopropenone (DPC). This receptor was identified in a woman aged 18-35 years with alopecia areata. Some clones in this sample may be carry-over from other donors' samples. CDR3 sequence reads: CASSFRNAYEQYF. DNA of the CDR3: TGTGCCAGCAGCTTTCGGAATGCCTACGAGCAGTACTTC.